The entry that follows covers one T cell receptor (beta chain) sequence. What it binds is unknown. The same CDR3 also results from other DNA sequences found in this sample. This sample is drawn from a study of shared clonotypes between healthy human individuals. Points from the study as a whole: Memory subsets generally showed lower estimated richness than naive subsets.

It was CD45RO-negative cells, positively selected for CCR7, that made up naive CD8 cells, with terminally differentiated effector memory CD45RA+ cells excluded. Germline V gives CDR1 SEHNR, CDR2 FQNEAQ (reference sequence). Unmatched junction bases numbered 3, after V lost 4 bases and J lost 0 bases. This CDR3 comprises 14 residues. Replicate PCRs run on sorted subsets employed approximately 0.2 ug DNA, 30,000 to 35,000 T cell genomes. Here immunoSEQ multiplex PCR was the method, and the copy in TCRdb shows in-frame clones only, minus some. The data show millions of clones, about 93% seen once. This TCR derives from a man aged 18 to 30 in good health. Some clones in this sample may be carry-over from other donors' samples. This chain connects TRBV7-9 to TRBJ2-7, with 7 bases identical to TRBD1. The sample was naive CD8+ T cells from PBMCs. CDR3 coding DNA: TGTGCCAGCAGCTCCGGGGACAGCTCCTACGAGCAGTACTTC. Translated, it gives CASSSGDSSYEQYF. The full variable domain, completed using reference TRBV7-9 and TRBJ2-7, is DTGVSQNPRHKITKRGQNVTFRCDPISEHNRLYWYRQTLGQGPEFLTYFQNEAQLEKSRLLSDRFSAERPKGSFSTLEIQRTEQGDSAMYLCASSSGDSSYEQYFGPGTRLTVT.